This is a list of T cell receptor beta chains from one sample in a study of regulatory T cells in long-lasting Graves disease. TCRdb reprocessed the multiplex PCR reads via MiXCR and lists one record per CDR3 protein. This sample carries roughly 430,000 distinct CDR3 sequences, 21% of them seen once, and the ten largest clones take 13% to 15%. The sequencing used peripheral blood mononuclear cells (PBMCs), collected when the disease was refractory, from a patient treated with antithyroid drugs. These receptors were collected from a female donor with Graves disease. The CDR3 runs from the conserved cysteine through the conserved F or W. A D gene is named only where the DNA matches it firmly. Clone size, where shown, is once, few, many, or a class for clones that have expanded.

len	v_gene	d_gene	abundance	j_gene	CDR3aa	CDR3nt
13	TRBV27	.	many	TRBJ1-2	CASGAWGRHGYTF	TGTGCCAGCGGCGCTTGGGGAAGGCATGGCTACACCTTC
16	TRBV6-1	.	many	TRBJ2-7	CASSEDLREPAYEQYF	TGTGCCAGCAGTGAAGATTTGAGGGAGCCCGCCTACGAGCAGTACTTC
14	TRBV28	.	many	TRBJ1-5	CASSRTELNQPQHF	TGTGCCAGCAGCAGGACAGAACTCAATCAGCCCCAGCATTTT
15	TRBV20-1	TRBD1	few	TRBJ1-5	CSARFPGGSVQPQHF	TGCAGTGCTCGATTCCCAGGGGGTTCGGTTCAGCCCCAGCATTTT
15	TRBV4-1	.	.	TRBJ2-4	CASSQERMAKNIQYF	TGCGCCAGCAGCCAAGAGAGGATGGCCAAAAACATTCAGTACTTC
13	TRBV12-5	.	many	TRBJ1-1	CASGYRGDTEAFF	TGTGCTAGTGGTTACCGCGGAGACACTGAAGCTTTCTTT
15	TRBV11-2	.	.	TRBJ2-1	CASSLLPGMRNEQFF	TGTGCCAGCAGCTTACTACCCGGGATGCGCAATGAGCAGTTCTTC
14	TRBV19	.	.	TRBJ1-1	CASNPTVMDTEAFF	TGTGCCAGTAACCCGACAGTAATGGACACTGAAGCTTTCTTT
16	TRBV30	.	.	TRBJ2-6	CAWLPPRRSGANVLTF	TGTGCCTGGTTACCCCCCCGCCGCTCTGGGGCCAACGTCCTGACTTTC
18	TRBV28	TRBD2	many	TRBJ2-7	CASSFGLASGLSSYEQYF	TGTGCCAGCAGTTTCGGCTTGGCTAGCGGACTTAGCTCCTACGAGCAGTACTTC
18	TRBV5-1	.	many	TRBJ2-2	CASSVQGAASGRTGELFF	TGCGCCAGCAGCGTCCAGGGGGCGGCTAGCGGTCGCACCGGGGAGCTGTTTTTT
13	TRBV3-1	.	many	TRBJ1-2	CASSPRGDGGYTF	TGTGCCAGCAGCCCCCGGGGGGACGGCGGCTACACCTTC
15	TRBV3-1	TRBD2	.	TRBJ2-7	CASSPGLAGEYEQYF	TGTGCCAGCAGTCCCGGACTAGCGGGAGAATACGAGCAGTACTTC
13	TRBV20-1	TRBD2	.	TRBJ2-7	CSARASGSPEQYF	TGCAGTGCTAGAGCCAGCGGGAGTCCCGAGCAGTACTTC
14	TRBV7-9	TRBD1	.	TRBJ2-7	CASSPDRVLGEQYF	TGTGCCAGCAGCCCGGACAGGGTCTTAGGCGAGCAGTACTTC
16	TRBV6-9	TRBD2	.	TRBJ2-3	CASSYLGGRYTDTQYF	TGTGCCAGCAGTTACCTTGGCGGGAGGTACACAGATACGCAGTATTTT
11	TRBV7-9	.	few	TRBJ1-4	CASNKGEKLFF	TGTGCCAGCAACAAAGGGGAAAAACTGTTTTTT
13	TRBV19	.	few	TRBJ2-7	CASSTDSFYEQYF	TGTGCCAGTAGTACTGACAGCTTCTACGAGCAGTACTTC
13	TRBV10-3	.	many	TRBJ2-7	CATEDTYAYEQYF	TGTGCCACCGAGGACACTTACGCCTACGAGCAGTACTTC
13	TRBV30	.	many	TRBJ1-6	CAWSVLGPSPLHF	TGTGCCTGGAGTGTACTGGGGCCCTCACCCCTCCACTTT
15	TRBV10-2	.	.	TRBJ2-2	CASSESSGLTGELFF	TGCGCCAGCAGTGAAAGTAGCGGATTAACCGGGGAGCTGTTTTTT
12	TRBV7-8	.	many	TRBJ1-6	CASSLATSPLHF	TGTGCCAGCAGCTTAGCTACTTCACCCCTCCACTTT
14	TRBV20-1	.	.	TRBJ2-1	CSARPGGENNEQFF	TGCAGTGCCCGACCAGGGGGGGAAAACAATGAGCAGTTCTTC
13	TRBV4-1	.	few	TRBJ2-7	CASSHYGSYEQYF	TGCGCCAGCAGCCATTACGGGAGCTACGAGCAGTACTTC
14	TRBV6-1	TRBD1	many	TRBJ2-7	CASSAKGAGYEQYF	TGTGCCAGCAGTGCGAAGGGGGCTGGGTACGAGCAGTACTTC